These 30 T cell receptor beta chains share one sample of origin, sequenced in a study of blood T cell repertoires in COVID-19. Only in-frame clones appear in the TCRdb table, and some are missing; sequencing was by immunoSEQ multiplex PCR. The profile shows 150,000 to 200,000 clones, roughly four fifths of them singletons. Sequencing used peripheral blood. The origin of the receptors is a man aged 45 to 65 who had recovered from COVID-19.

The V and J genes are TRBV25-1 and TRBJ1-2; D may be TRBD1 (5 bases). The CDR3 loop spans 13 amino acids. The germline CDR1 and CDR2 sequences are MGHDK and SYGVNS. Between the trimmed V and J ends, which lost 3 bases and 4 bases, there was a span of 9 bases. CDR3 DNA sequence: TGTGCCAGCAGTGACAGGGTGGCCTATGGCTACACCTTC. Its translation: CASSDRVAYGYTF.

The genes are TRBV30 and TRBJ1-4; 8 positions match TRBD1. This CDR3 has 18 amino acids. V lost 2 bases, J lost 6 bases, and 17 bases stayed unmatched. Per germline, CDR1 GTSNPN and CDR2 SVGIG (reference sequence). The CDR3: CAWSSRTGRVTWDEKLFF. The CDR3, as DNA: TGTGCCTGGAGTTCAAGGACAGGGCGGGTGACATGGGATGAAAAACTGTTTTTT. Full variable domain (outside the CDR3, taken from reference TRBV30 and TRBJ1-4): SQTIHQWPATLVQPVGSPLSLECTVEGTSNPNLYWYRQAAGRGLQLLFYSVGIGQISSEVPQNLSASRPQDRQFILSSKKLLLSDSGFYLCAWSSRTGRVTWDEKLFFGSGTQLSVL.

In this sample, this clone turned up a few times. CDR3 coding DNA: TGTGCCAGCAGTGTTGGACAGGGCTACACCTTC. Translated: CASSVGQGYTF. The chain recombines TRBV2 with TRBJ1-2; D is perhaps TRBD1 (6 bases). Looked up from germline, CDR1 is SNHLY and CDR2 is FYNNEI. Trimming removed 4 bases from V and 8 bases from J, with 8 bases in between. The length of the CDR3 is 11 residues. Combining the CDR3 with reference TRBV2 and TRBJ1-2 gives the whole variable domain EPEVTQTPSHQVTQMGQEVILRCVPISNHLYFYWYRQILGQKVEFLVSFYNNEISEKSEIFDDQFSVERPDGSNFTLKIRSTKLEDSAMYFCASSVGQGYTFGSGTRLTVV.

J is TRBJ2-7 and V is TRBV3-1 (or the pseudogene TRBV3-2); the match to TRBD2 covers 13 bases. V shed 1 base, J shed 7 bases, and the junction held 4 bases outside the gene matches. From germline, CDR1 is LGHDT and CDR2 YNNKEL (reference sequence). The CDR3 has 15 residues. The CDR3 coding sequence is TGTGCCAGCAGCCAAGGGACTAGCGGGAGTTGGGAGCAGTACTTC. Translating it yields CASSQGTSGSWEQYF.

The rearrangement uses TRBV2 and TRBJ2-7, with D possibly being TRBD2 (6 bases). The V gene's germline CDR1 is SNHLY and CDR2 FYNNEI. V was trimmed by 6 bases and J by 0 bases, leaving 18 bases between them. This CDR3 spans 16 amino acids. The CDR3 DNA is TGTGCCAGCAGCCCGGAGAGTGGGGGACTCTCCTACGAGCAGTACTTC. Translated, it gives CASSPESGGLSYEQYF.

The V and J genes are TRBV5-1 and TRBJ2-1; 9 bases fit TRBD2. The germline V gene encodes CDR1 SGHRS and CDR2 YFSETQ. The V gene end was trimmed by 5 bases and the J gene end by 0 bases; junction bases not matched to a gene: 12. This CDR3 is built from 18 residues. The CDR3 protein is CASRDGLAQKSSYNEQFF. CDR3 sequence (DNA): TGCGCCAGCAGAGACGGACTAGCGCAAAAGAGCTCCTACAATGAGCAGTTCTTC.

The rearrangement uses TRBV10-1 and TRBJ2-3, with a tentative D call TRBD2 (6 bases). Looked up from germline, CDR1 is WNHNN and CDR2 is SYGVQD (reference sequence). V was trimmed by 3 bases and J by 7 bases, leaving 14 bases between them. CDR3 size: 14 residues. CDR3 coding DNA: TGCGCCAGCAGTGATAGCGGAGCCCTAAATACGCAGTATTTT. This gives the protein CASSDSGALNTQYF.

V usage is TRBV2 and J usage is TRBJ2-5, with D perhaps TRBD2 (5 bases). Trimming stripped 5 bases from V and 1 base from J, with 11 bases between. This CDR3 contains 14 residues. Germline lookup yields CDR1 SNHLY and CDR2 FYNNEI. The CDR3 sequence is CASSPSSVQETQYF. The CDR3, as DNA: TGTGCCAGCAGTCCCAGTAGCGTCCAAGAGACCCAGTACTTC.

This sequence joins TRBV19 and TRBJ2-3; D not resolved. The V end lost 7 bases, the J end lost 4 bases, and 21 bases lay between the germline ends. CDR1 and CDR2 (germline): LNHDA, SQIVND (reference sequence). The CDR3 has 16 amino acids. Here the CDR3 reads CASIDTGGSPADTQYF. For the CDR3, the DNA is TGTGCCAGTATCGATACCGGCGGCAGCCCCGCAGATACGCAGTATTTT.

The CDR3 bases are TGTGCCAGCAGCTTAGTTGGGACAGGGTCCTACGAGCAGTACTTC. The encoded protein is CASSLVGTGSYEQYF. The genes are TRBV11-2 and TRBJ2-7; TRBD1 matches at 9 bases. V lost 1 base, J lost 1 base, and 2 bases stayed unmatched. The CDR3 is 15 amino acids. The germline CDR1 and CDR2 sequences are SGHAT and FQNNGV.

The V and J genes are TRBV15 and TRBJ2-7; 10 bases line up with TRBD2. In germline, CDR1 is LNHNV, CDR2 YYDKDF (reference sequence). V lost 8 bases to trimming and J lost 3 bases; unmatched junction nucleotides: 22. The CDR3 runs to 19 residues. The CDR3 sequence: CATDRDRVSSGRSIYEQYF. The CDR3 nucleotides are TGTGCCACCGACAGGGACCGGGTGAGTAGCGGGAGGTCGATCTACGAGCAGTACTTC.

A single count supports this clone. The genes are TRBV18 and TRBJ1-3; maybe TRBD1 (5 bases). With 2 bases removed from V and 0 bases from J, the gap between germline ends came to 11 bases. The CDR3 totals 16 residues. Germline V gene sequence: CDR1 KGHSH, CDR2 LQKENI. CDR3 sequence: CASSPSGLNSGNTIYF. The CDR3 nucleotides read TGTGCCAGCTCACCATCGGGACTTAACTCTGGAAACACCATATATTTT.

The chain joins TRBV4-3 to TRBJ1-1; possible D gene TRBD1, 6 bases. Germline-derived CDR1 and CDR2 are LGHNA and YSLEER. Deletions cut 0 bases from V and 5 bases from J, with 13 bases between. This CDR3 has 15 amino acids. CDR3 in DNA: TGCGCCAGCAGCCAAGACTGGGGGGGGCTGACTGAAGCTTTCTTT. This translates into CASSQDWGGLTEAFF.

The genes are TRBV29-1 and TRBJ1-1; D unclear. The V end was cut by 6 bases, the J end by 3 bases, with 11 bases between. CDR1 is SQVTM, CDR2 ANQGSEA, per germline. CDR3 length: 12 amino acids. Written as DNA, the CDR3 is TGCAGCGTAGTTGAGCCTGACACTGAAGCTTTCTTT. It is translated as CSVVEPDTEAFF.

The rearrangement links TRBV14 to TRBJ2-2; TRBD2 agrees at 8 bases. J was trimmed by 3 bases and V by 6 bases; bases with no gene match: 6. This CDR3 is built from 15 residues. Germline CDR1 reads SGHDN; CDR2 reads FVKESK. The CDR3 DNA follows: TGTGCCAGCAGTATGTTCGGGGGGGACACCGGGGAGCTGTTTTTT. This encodes CASSMFGGDTGELFF. The full variable domain, in which reference TRBV14 and TRBJ2-2 provide the parts outside the CDR3, is EAGVTQFPSHSVIEKGQTVTLRCDPISGHDNLYWYRRVMGKEIKFLLHFVKESKQDESGMPNNRFLAERTGGTYSTLKVQPAELEDSGVYFCASSMFGGDTGELFFGEGSRLTVL.

This clone came up once. The rearrangement joins TRBV6-5 to TRBJ2-1; possible D gene TRBD1, 6 bases. Germline lookup yields CDR1 MNHEY and CDR2 SVGAGI. V lost 7 bases, J lost 7 bases, and 11 bases lay in between. The CDR3 loop spans 12 amino acids. CDR3 loop: CASNQQGNEQFF. CDR3 DNA: TGTGCCAGCAACCAACAGGGAAATGAGCAGTTCTTC.

The genes are TRBV29-1 and TRBJ2-1, with D hard to call. The germline V and J ends were trimmed by 2 bases and 7 bases, with 12 bases remaining between them. The CDR3 consists of 13 residues. Germline CDR1 and CDR2: SQVTM and ANQGSEA. The CDR3 DNA is TGCAGCGTTGAAAAATTTACTCGAAATGAGCAGTTCTTC. This codes for CSVEKFTRNEQFF.

This clone was detected only a few times. This sequence joins TRBV6-2 or TRBV6-3 and TRBJ2-7; D call uncertain. The CDR3 covers 14 residues. The V gene's germline CDR1 is MNHEY and CDR2 SVGEGT. The V and J ends lost 6 bases and 2 bases respectively, with 14 bases between them. This CDR3 is CASSGVWATYEQYF. The CDR3 coding sequence is TGTGCCAGCAGCGGTGTTTGGGCCACCTACGAGCAGTACTTC.

The chain is built from TRBV5-5 and TRBJ2-3; possibly TRBD2 for D (6 bases). Germline loops: CDR1 SGHKS, CDR2 YYEKEE (reference sequence). This CDR3 comprises 15 residues. V dropped 4 bases and J dropped 0 bases, with 12 bases sitting between them. CDR3: CASSPGAGSTDTQYF. The CDR3 bases are TGTGCCAGCAGCCCCGGGGCGGGAAGCACAGATACGCAGTATTTT. The full variable domain, in which reference TRBV5-5 and TRBJ2-3 provide the parts outside the CDR3, is DAGVTQSPTHLIKTRGQQVTLRCSPISGHKSVSWYQQVLGQGPQFIFQYYEKEERGRGNFPDRFSARQFPNYSSELNVNALLLGDSALYLCASSPGAGSTDTQYFGPGTRLTVL.

This chain links TRBV18 with TRBJ1-5; D is ambiguous. Trimming took off 6 bases at V and 1 base at J, with 4 bases between the two ends. This CDR3 comprises 12 residues. In germline, CDR1 is KGHSH, CDR2 LQKENI. This CDR3 reads CASSLSNQPQHF. As DNA, the CDR3 is TGTGCCAGCTCCCTCAGCAATCAGCCCCAGCATTTT.

CDR3 DNA sequence: TGTGCCAGCAACCAAGCGGGAACCACCTACGAGCAGTACTTC. Encoded protein: CASNQAGTTYEQYF. This chain connects TRBV25-1 to TRBJ2-7; 7 bases align to TRBD2. The CDR3 spans 14 residues. Germline CDR1 and CDR2: MGHDK and SYGVNS. Trimming took 7 bases from V and 2 from J; bases not matched to a gene: 8.

The chain employs TRBV5-6 and TRBJ1-3, with D possibly TRBD1 on 6 matching bases. CDR1 SGHDT and CDR2 YYEEEE come from the germline V gene. The CDR3 contains 15 residues. V was clipped by 0 bases and J by 2 bases, with 9 bases between them. The CDR3 spells CASSLEGVAGNTIYF. The CDR3 DNA reads TGTGCCAGCAGCTTGGAGGGGGTTGCTGGAAACACCATATATTTT.

The chain links TRBV28 to TRBJ2-7; D not certain. The length of the CDR3 is 11 residues. The V end was cut by 7 bases, the J end by 2 bases, with 6 bases between. Germline CDR1 reads MDHEN; CDR2 reads SYDVKM. The CDR3 DNA follows: TGTGCCAGCACATCTACCTACGAGCAGTACTTC. Translating gives CASTSTYEQYF. Drawing the rest from reference TRBV28 and TRBJ2-7, the complete variable domain is DVKVTQSSRYLVKRTGEKVFLECVQDMDHENMFWYRQDPGLGLRLIYFSYDVKMKEKGDIPEGYSVSREKKERFSLILESASTNQTSMYLCASTSTYEQYFGPGTRLTVT.

The gene calls are TRBV7-6 and TRBJ1-6; a possible D gene is TRBD1 (5 bases). The CDR3 covers 15 residues. Per the germline V gene, CDR1 is SGHVS and CDR2 is FNYEAQ. The V end was cut by 2 bases, the J end by 5 bases, with 10 bases between. The CDR3 here is CASSLQGSDNSPLHF. DNA for the CDR3: TGTGCCAGCAGCTTACAGGGATCTGATAATTCACCCCTCCACTTT. The full variable domain, rest sourced from reference TRBV7-6 and TRBJ1-6, is GAGVSQSPRYKVTKRGQDVALRCDPISGHVSLYWYRQALGQGPEFLTYFNYEAQQDKSGLPNDRFSAERPEGSISTLTIQRTEQRDSAMYRCASSLQGSDNSPLHFGNGTRLTVT.

This clone has only a few counts. V gene TRBV4-3 combines with J gene TRBJ1-1, with TRBD1 as a possible D gene (5 bases). The CDR3 is made up of 21 amino acids. In germline, CDR1 is LGHNA, CDR2 YSLEER. V lost 0 bases to trimming and J lost 5 bases, with 31 bases between them. CDR3: CASSQDRYRSGSVSRATEAFF. CDR3 in DNA: TGCGCCAGCAGCCAAGATCGCTACCGTTCAGGGTCCGTAAGTCGGGCGACTGAAGCTTTCTTT.

This clone was counted between two and nine times. The chain combines TRBV18 with TRBJ2-7; D remains ambiguous. The CDR3 spans 12 residues. Trimming took 6 bases from V and 2 from J, leaving 8 bases between them. The germline V gene encodes CDR1 KGHSH and CDR2 LQKENI. This CDR3 reads CASSGGTYEQYF. The DNA for the CDR3 is TGTGCCAGCTCCGGCGGTACCTACGAGCAGTACTTC.

CDR3 nucleotide sequence: TGCGCCAGCAGCTTGGTCGGGACTAGTTTCTCCTACAATGAGCAGTTCTTC. It specifies CASSLVGTSFSYNEQFF. The gene calls are TRBV5-1 and TRBJ2-1; 8 bases align to TRBD2. This CDR3 is built from 17 residues. The junction had 5 bases not matched to a gene; V was cut back by 0 bases and J by 0 bases. The germline V gene has CDR1 SGHRS and CDR2 YFSETQ.

The chain carries TRBV10-3 and TRBJ1-3; 8 bases map to TRBD1. The ends lost 3 bases at V and 1 base at J; junction bases unmatched: 2. In germline, CDR1 is ENHRY, CDR2 SYGVKD. The CDR3 has 15 amino acids. The CDR3 here is CAISDWTGSGNTIYF. Written as DNA, the CDR3 is TGTGCCATCAGTGATTGGACAGGGTCTGGAAACACCATATATTTT.

The genes are TRBV10-2 and TRBJ1-5; tentatively, D is TRBD1 (5 bases). Germline V CDR1 and CDR2: WSHSY, SAAADI. The V gene lost 6 bases and the J gene lost 10 bases, with 19 bases spanning the gap. CDR3 length equals 14 residues. The CDR3, as DNA: TGCGCCAGCAGAGAAACCGGGACTCCAGATCCCCAGCATTTT. Translation: CASRETGTPDPQHF.

In its sample, this clone was seen once. The chain combines TRBV5-6 with TRBJ1-2, with D possibly matching TRBD1 (5 bases). From germline, CDR1 is SGHDT and CDR2 YYEEEE. The V end lost 2 bases, the J end lost 4 bases, and 12 bases lay between the germline ends. This CDR3 is built from 14 residues. The CDR3 protein is CASSLSRGFYGYTF. The DNA for the CDR3 is TGTGCCAGCAGCTTATCAAGGGGTTTCTATGGCTACACCTTC.